These 18 T cell receptor beta chains share one sample of origin, sequenced in a study of cytomegalovirus exposure and HLA in healthy donors. Primers: 60 Vbeta forward and 13 Jbeta reverse. The data were produced by immunoSEQ multiplex PCR, yet TCRdb's version contains in-frame clones alone and is incomplete. Here the sample spans about 140,000 clones, 68% being singletons. Sequencing was done on a sample of PBMCs. The receptors derive from a man aged 25 to 45 in good health and CMV-seropositive.

The gene calls are TRBV9 and TRBJ1-1; 7 nucleotides line up with TRBD1. The CDR3 runs to 17 residues. Germline assignment: CDR1 SGDLS and CDR2 YYNGEE. The J segment lost 3 bases and the V segment lost 3 bases, leaving 14 bases of the junction unmatched. CDR3 in DNA: TGTGCCAGCAGCGCTCGTGGAGGGGGCGGATGGGACACTGAAGCTTTCTTT. Translated: CASSARGGGGWDTEAFF.

The rearrangement joins TRBV9 to TRBJ2-1; 8 positions agree with TRBD2. V shed 3 bases and J 8 bases; nucleotides not matched to a gene: 10. This CDR3 is 15 amino acids long. From germline, CDR1 is SGDLS and CDR2 YYNGEE. This CDR3 is CASSAPVAGPHEQFF. The CDR3, as DNA: TGTGCCAGCAGCGCCCCAGTAGCGGGACCCCATGAGCAGTTCTTC.

The V call is TRBV30, the J call TRBJ2-1; 14 bases are a match to TRBD2. The ends lost 5 bases at V and 8 bases at J; junction bases unmatched: 8. The CDR3 covers 15 residues. CDR1 and CDR2 (germline): GTSNPN, SVGIG (reference sequence). In DNA, the CDR3 is TGTGCCTGGGCAGGGACTAGCGGGAGTAAAGATGAGCAGTTCTTC. Its translation: CAWAGTSGSKDEQFF.

In regard to this clone: Other DNA sequences in the same sample also yield this CDR3. This chain connects TRBV7-8 to TRBJ2-5, with a tentative D call TRBD2 (6 bases). CDR1 and CDR2 from the germline V gene are SGHVS and FQNEAQ. The CDR3 is 14 residues long. Between the trimmed V and J ends, which lost 1 base and 4 bases, there was a span of 10 bases. CDR3 nucleotides: TGTGCCAGCAGCTTAGATCCCGGGGGAGAGACCCAGTACTTC. It codes for CASSLDPGGETQYF.

The CDR3 spells CASTQLSGQFYEQYF. For the CDR3, the DNA is TGCGCCAGCACCCAATTGTCGGGACAGTTCTACGAGCAGTACTTC. The rearrangement uses TRBV5-1 and TRBJ2-7; 7 bases fit TRBD1. The V gene's germline CDR1 is SGHRS and CDR2 YFSETQ. The CDR3 is 15 residues long. Trimming cost V 6 bases and J 3 bases; bases outside gene matches: 12.

This chain uses TRBV4-2 with TRBJ2-6; the match to TRBD1 covers 9 bases. The CDR3 length is 18 residues. The ends lost 5 bases at V and 1 base at J; junction bases unmatched: 9. Germline V lookup: CDR1 LGHNA, CDR2 YNFKEQ. The CDR3 bases are TGTGCCAGCAGCTCTCCGGGACAGGGTGGGTCTGGGGCCAACGTCCTGACTTTC. This sequence encodes CASSSPGQGGSGANVLTF.

The chain has TRBV5-7 and TRBJ2-1, with 10 bases lining up with TRBD2. Being an ORF, TRBV5-7 has a function that is uncertain. The CDR3 is 18 amino acids. Trimming at V came to 4 bases and at J to 3 bases, leaving 13 bases not matched to a gene. The CDR3 protein is CASSPTILAGVLYNEQFF. The CDR3 region has the DNA TGTGCCAGCAGCCCAACAATCCTAGCGGGAGTTCTCTACAATGAGCAGTTCTTC.

This clone came up once. The gene calls are TRBV7-3 and TRBJ2-1; TRBD2 matches 8 bases. The CDR3 consists of 15 residues. Germline lookup yields CDR1 SGHTA and CDR2 FQGTGA. V shed 3 bases, J shed 4 bases, and the junction held 5 bases outside the gene matches. The CDR3, as DNA: TGTGCCAGCAGCTTCCCCACTAGCGGATACAATGAGCAGTTCTTC. Its translation: CASSFPTSGYNEQFF.

V usage is TRBV6-1 and J usage is TRBJ1-4; the D is unclear. Germline lookup yields CDR1 MNHNS and CDR2 SASEGT. CDR3 length: 14 residues. Trimming pared 6 bases from V and 5 bases from J, leaving 13 bases between. In nucleotides, the CDR3 is TGTGCCAGCAGAAGCTCCGGTTCGAATGAAAAACTGTTTTTT. Translating it yields CASRSSGSNEKLFF.

J is TRBJ2-7 and V is TRBV4-2, with 9 nucleotides matching TRBD2. The ends lost 0 bases at V and 4 bases at J; junction bases unmatched: 4. The CDR3 spans 15 residues. From germline, CDR1 is LGHNA and CDR2 YNFKEQ. The CDR3 here is CASSQEFSGSYEQYF. CDR3 nucleotide sequence: TGTGCCAGCAGCCAAGAGTTTAGCGGGAGTTACGAGCAGTACTTC.

The CDR3 spells CASSYSSGSGNQPQHF. In DNA, the CDR3 is TGTGCCAGCAGTTACTCGTCAGGTTCGGGCAATCAGCCCCAGCATTTT. The rearrangement joins TRBV6-5 to TRBJ1-5, with D unclear. V lost 0 bases and J lost 2, with 11 bases in between. This CDR3 is built from 16 residues. Germline lookup yields CDR1 MNHEY and CDR2 SVGAGI.

This clone was seen a few times. V usage is TRBV7-9 and J usage is TRBJ2-7, with 12 bases aligning to TRBD2. The CDR3 consists of 14 residues. With V trimmed by 9 bases and J by 6 bases, 9 bases remained unmatched. CDR1 and CDR2 (germline): SEHNR, FQNEAQ (reference sequence). The CDR3 sequence is CARNQSSGRAEQYF. CDR3 bases: TGTGCCAGGAATCAATCTAGCGGGAGGGCCGAGCAGTACTTC.

There are a few counts of this clone. The V and J genes are TRBV5-1 and TRBJ2-1; D possibly corresponds to TRBD2 (6 bases). Per the germline V gene, CDR1 is SGHRS and CDR2 is YFSETQ. Between the trimmed V and J ends, which lost 4 bases and 7 bases, there was a span of 15 bases. The CDR3 has 14 residues. The CDR3 nucleotides read TGCGCCAGCAGCCCGGGGGACCAAAGGAATGAGCAGTTCTTC. It is translated as CASSPGDQRNEQFF.

The J gene is TRBJ1-1, the V gene TRBV6-1, with 10 bases fitting TRBD1. Germline CDR1 is MNHNS and CDR2 is SASEGT. V was pared by 5 bases and J by 1 base, with 7 bases of the junction left unmatched. The CDR3 sequence is 16 residues long. Written as DNA, the CDR3 is TGTGCCAGCAGTCAAGGGACAGGGGTAGCGAACACTGAAGCTTTCTTT. Amino acids: CASSQGTGVANTEAFF.

Comments on this clone: The same CDR3 arises from other DNA sequences in this sample as well. The J gene is TRBJ2-1, the V gene TRBV2, with 12 bases fitting TRBD2. V shed 9 bases, J shed 7 bases, and the junction held 10 bases outside the gene matches. CDR3 size: 15 residues. From germline, CDR1 is SNHLY and CDR2 FYNNEI. CDR3 residues: CASTLLAGGSNEQFF. In DNA form, the CDR3 reads TGTGCCAGTACACTGCTAGCGGGAGGGAGTAATGAGCAGTTCTTC.

In DNA form, the CDR3 reads TGTGCCAGCGCGGGACGGTCCAATGAAAAACTGTTTTTT. It specifies CASAGRSNEKLFF. The chain has TRBV19 and TRBJ1-4; D may be TRBD1 (5 bases). V shed 9 bases and J shed 5 bases, with 13 bases lying between them. CDR3 length: 13 residues. Germline V CDR1 and CDR2: LNHDA, SQIVND (reference sequence).

The CDR3 nucleotides are TGCGCCAGCAGCCAGAGTCAGCGGGGACAAGAGACCCAGTACTTC. Encoded protein: CASSQSQRGQETQYF. This sequence joins TRBV4-1 and TRBJ2-5; 7 bases are a match to TRBD2. Per germline, CDR1 MGHRA and CDR2 YSYEKL. Trimming removed 3 bases from V and 2 bases from J; junction bases left unmatched: 6. This CDR3 is 15 amino acids long.

The chain couples TRBV12-5 to TRBJ2-2; 11 positions match TRBD2. The CDR3 sequence is 19 residues long. V lost 3 bases and J lost 5; bases outside the gene matches: 14. Germline loops: CDR1 LGHNT, CDR2 FRNRAP. The CDR3 coding sequence is TGTGCTAGTGGTTTTCTAACTAGCGGGAGAATAAAAAGGACCGGGGAGCTGTTTTTT. Protein: CASGFLTSGRIKRTGELFF.